The 30 T cell receptor beta chains presented below share a single source sample, sequenced in a study of CD8+ T cells in alopecia areata (dated by TCRdb to the late 2010s). Library preparation used the immunoSEQ multiplex PCR assay. RNA was extracted from all samples and reverse transcribed into cDNA, which served as template for TCR sequencing. The table was pulled from immuneACCESS by TCRdb, which kept in-frame rearrangements only. Such tables lose some clones; where checked, under half of the loss comes from unresolved V genes, and the rest has no known cause. The table for this sample lists about 74,000 clones; 29% of them were counted only once. Jointly, the top ten make up 15% of the sample. The label giving this sample's time point can be read as: around 4 weeks on oral tofacitinib. What the treatment or condition label conveys for this sample: oral pan-JAK inhibitor, 5-10 mg twice daily.

The sequenced sample was CD8+ T cells sorted from blood, obtained at week 4, from a patient treated with tofacitinib. All receptors derive from a human donor with alopecia areata.

This clone was observed a handful of times. This chain links TRBV5-8 with TRBJ1-1; D is unclear. With 0 bases removed from V and 6 bases from J, the gap between germline ends came to 9 bases. The germline CDR1 and CDR2 sequences are SGHTS and YDEGEE. This CDR3 spans 13 amino acids. CDR3 in amino acids: CASSLGSASEAFF. The DNA for the CDR3 is TGTGCCAGCAGCTTGGGAAGCGCCTCTGAAGCTTTCTTT.

The V call is TRBV29-1, the J call TRBJ1-2; maybe TRBD1 (5 bases). Germline CDR1 reads SQVTM; CDR2 reads ANQGSEA. The CDR3 runs to 15 residues. The V end was cut by 3 bases, the J end by 4 bases, with 18 bases between. DNA for the CDR3: TGCAGCGTTGACCTCGGGGACCTTGACCCCTATGGCTACACCTTC. This encodes CSVDLGDLDPYGYTF.

The chain uses TRBV29-1 and TRBJ2-3; the match to TRBD2 covers 8 bases. CDR3 length: 15 amino acids. Losses at the gene ends were 2 bases for V and 1 base for J; bases not matched to a gene: 5. CDR1 and CDR2 from the germline V gene are SQVTM and ANQGSEA. In DNA form, the CDR3 reads TGCAGCGTTGAACCCGGGCGGGAGGGCACAGATACGCAGTATTTT. Translating gives CSVEPGREGTDTQYF.

This clone was detected a few times. The V call is TRBV7-8, the J call TRBJ2-7; D remains unclear. The V gene's germline CDR1 is SGHVS and CDR2 FQNEAQ. This CDR3 contains 13 residues. The V end lost 8 bases, the J end lost 4 bases, and 15 bases lay between the germline ends. In DNA, the CDR3 is TGTGCCAGCGGCCCCCGGTCATTTTACGAGCAGTACTTC. It specifies CASGPRSFYEQYF.

The chain links TRBV11-2 to TRBJ2-1, with D hard to call. This CDR3 comprises 16 residues. Trimming removed 5 bases from V and 4 bases from J, with 18 bases in between. Germline CDR1 and CDR2: SGHAT and FQNNGV. The CDR3 reads CASSPGPKQSYNEQFF. The CDR3 DNA reads as TGTGCCAGCAGCCCAGGACCCAAACAGTCATACAATGAGCAGTTCTTC.

This sequence joins TRBV7-2 and TRBJ2-7, with a possible D match to TRBD2 (5 bases). Germline-derived CDR1 and CDR2 are SGHTA and FQGNSA. This CDR3 region has 15 residues. Between the trimmed V and J ends, which lost 5 bases and 4 bases, there was a span of 18 bases. In nucleotides, the CDR3 is TGTGCCAGCAGCCAAACTTCTAGCCTCCAATACGAGCAGTACTTC. This sequence encodes CASSQTSSLQYEQYF.

The table lists this clone with a few counts. The chain combines TRBV15 with TRBJ1-2; D unresolved. The CDR3 consists of 13 residues. V was cut by 0 bases and J by 6 bases, with 8 bases left in between. Germline assignment: CDR1 LNHNV and CDR2 YYDKDF (reference sequence). CDR3 region: CATSRDRTDGYTF. CDR3 nucleotide sequence: TGTGCCACCAGCAGAGATCGAACTGATGGCTACACCTTC.

This clone was counted a few times. This chain links TRBV2 with TRBJ2-1; D is perhaps TRBD2 (6 bases). The V end lost 6 bases, the J end lost 0 bases, and 12 bases lay between the germline ends. The CDR3 consists of 15 residues. Germline V gene data show CDR1 as SNHLY and CDR2 as FYNNEI. The CDR3 spells CASRGGAFSYNEQFF. The CDR3 DNA reads TGTGCCAGCAGAGGAGGGGCTTTCTCCTACAATGAGCAGTTCTTC.

The V and J genes are TRBV7-9 and TRBJ2-1; no clear D gene. The CDR3 totals 15 residues. Per the germline V gene, CDR1 is SEHNR and CDR2 is FQNEAQ (reference sequence). Trimming shortened V by 5 bases and J by 8 bases, and 19 bases separated the two germline ends. CDR3 bases: TGTGCCAGCAGCGATAATAGTGCCAGGTTCCATGAGCAGTTCTTC. This sequence encodes CASSDNSARFHEQFF.

The CDR3 spells CASSLGTGPYEQYF. The CDR3 DNA reads as TGTGCCAGCAGCTTGGGAACAGGACCCTACGAGCAGTACTTC. V usage is TRBV7-3 and J usage is TRBJ2-5, with D perhaps matching TRBD1 (5 bases). The closer fit of TRBJ2-7 to the DNA end suggests the J call may be wrong. The germline V gene encodes CDR1 SGHTA and CDR2 FQGTGA. This CDR3 is built from 14 residues.

This clone showed up just a few times. This chain links TRBV4-1 with TRBJ2-1; D uncertain. Per the germline V gene, CDR1 is MGHRA and CDR2 is YSYEKL. This CDR3 region has 13 residues. Trimming removed 0 bases at V and 5 bases at J, with 5 bases between. The chain's CDR3 is CASSQDRDNEQFF. CDR3 sequence (DNA): TGCGCCAGCAGCCAAGACCGAGACAATGAGCAGTTCTTC.

This clone came up a few times. The chain has TRBV9 and TRBJ1-2; the match to TRBD1 covers 9 bases. The J segment lost 6 bases and the V segment lost 4 bases, leaving 10 bases of the junction unmatched. The germline CDR1 and CDR2 sequences are SGDLS and YYNGEE. CDR3 size: 15 residues. The CDR3 is CASSHSRDRVNGYTF. Written as DNA, the CDR3 is TGTGCCAGCAGCCACTCCCGGGACAGGGTCAATGGCTACACCTTC.

This rearrangement joins TRBV30 to TRBJ2-2; no reliable D call. The CDR3 consists of 11 residues. V was clipped by 3 bases and J by 6 bases, with 5 bases between them. Germline V gene sequence: CDR1 GTSNPN, CDR2 SVGIG (reference sequence). In DNA form, the CDR3 reads TGTGCCTGGAGAAGGGCCGGGGAGCTGTTTTTT. Residues: CAWRRAGELFF.

This chain uses TRBV28 with TRBJ2-7, with 7 positions matching TRBD2. V lost 10 bases to trimming and J lost 4 bases; unmatched junction nucleotides: 13. CDR1 is MDHEN, CDR2 SYDVKM, per germline. This CDR3 region has 14 residues. The CDR3: CATRRGTWGYEQYF. DNA for the CDR3: TGTGCCACCAGGCGGGGGACCTGGGGATACGAGCAGTACTTC.

This clone was seen more than once but under ten times. The rearrangement joins TRBV7-9 to TRBJ2-7, with D unresolved. The germline gives CDR1 SEHNR, CDR2 FQNEAQ (reference sequence). CDR3 length: 12 residues. Trimming cost V 4 bases and J 4 bases, with 8 bases left between them. CDR3 bases: TGTGCCAGCAGCTGGGAATCATACGAGCAGTACTTC. Translating it yields CASSWESYEQYF. Looking up the rest from reference TRBV7-9 and TRBJ2-7 gives the full variable domain: DTGVSQNPRHKITKRGQNVTFRCDPISEHNRLYWYRQTLGQGPEFLTYFQNEAQLEKSRLLSDRFSAERPKGSFSTLEIQRTEQGDSAMYLCASSWESYEQYFGPGTRLTVT.

This clone was detected a few times. This chain joins TRBV7-9 and TRBJ2-7, with 8 bases that match TRBD1. Germline trimming cut 4 bases from V and 0 bases from J; bases unmatched to any gene: 5. Germline V gene lookup returns CDR1 SEHNR and CDR2 FQNEAQ (reference sequence). The CDR3 runs 15 residues. This CDR3 is CASSSHRGSSYEQYF. CDR3 DNA: TGTGCCAGCAGCTCCCACAGGGGGAGCTCCTACGAGCAGTACTTC.

The genes are TRBV29-1 and TRBJ1-1; D perhaps matches TRBD1 (6 bases). The CDR3 is made up of 10 amino acids. V was clipped by 7 bases and J by 10 bases, with 13 bases between them. CDR1 and CDR2 from the germline V gene are SQVTM and ANQGSEA. CDR3 sequence (DNA): TGCAGCGCCTTGAAGGGGGGAGCTTTCTTT. It encodes CSALKGGAFF. The variable domain in full, with the rest retrieved from reference TRBV29-1 and TRBJ1-1, is SAVISQKPSRDICQRGTSLTIQCQVDSQVTMMFWYRQQPGQSLTLIATANQGSEATYESGFVIDKFPISRPNLTFSTLTVSNMSPEDSSIYLCSALKGGAFFGQGTRLTVV.

The rearrangement uses TRBV7-8 and TRBJ2-1; D could derive from TRBD1 or TRBD2 (5 bases each). The germline gives CDR1 SGHVS, CDR2 FQNEAQ. V lost 4 bases and J lost 8, with 9 bases in between. This CDR3 is built from 12 residues. CDR3 bases: TGTGCCAGCAGCTCCGGGGACGATGAGCAGTTCTTC. This translates into CASSSGDDEQFF.

The J gene is TRBJ2-5, the V gene TRBV4-1; perhaps TRBD1 as D (6 bases). There are 15 residues in the CDR3. V gave up 5 bases and J gave up 0 bases, with 13 bases separating them. Germline-derived CDR1 and CDR2 are MGHRA and YSYEKL. The CDR3: CASSEQGRYQETQYF. In nucleotides, the CDR3 is TGCGCCAGCAGCGAACAGGGTCGGTACCAAGAGACCCAGTACTTC.

This clone was seen a few times. The chain joins TRBV29-1 to TRBJ2-5; TRBD1 matches at 9 bases. J was trimmed by 5 bases and V by 3 bases; bases with no gene match: 7. The CDR3 length is 14 residues. CDR1 and CDR2 from the germline V gene are SQVTM and ANQGSEA. The CDR3 sequence is CSVDEDRGGETQYF. The DNA for the CDR3 is TGCAGCGTTGATGAGGACAGGGGAGGTGAGACCCAGTACTTC.

The rearrangement joins TRBV29-1 to TRBJ1-2; D gene uncertain. V was trimmed by 6 bases and J by 8 bases, leaving 22 bases between them. This CDR3 comprises 14 residues. Germline CDR1 and CDR2: SQVTM and ANQGSEA. CDR3 region: CSVYHPRSGVGYTF. As DNA, the CDR3 is TGCAGCGTCTACCACCCCCGGAGTGGGGTGGGCTACACCTTC.

The rearrangement joins TRBV13 to TRBJ1-1; 10 nucleotides match TRBD1. CDR1 is PRHDT and CDR2 is FYEKMQ in the germline V gene (reference sequence). V lost 5 bases, J lost 3 bases, and 6 bases stayed unmatched. CDR3 size: 15 residues. CDR3 loop: CASSPRGTGDTEAFF. For the CDR3, the DNA is TGTGCCAGCAGCCCCAGAGGGACAGGGGACACTGAAGCTTTCTTT.

The J gene is TRBJ2-2, the V gene TRBV9; D remains ambiguous. Trimming stripped 0 bases from V and 6 bases from J, with 3 bases between. The CDR3 runs 12 residues. Germline CDR1 SGDLS, CDR2 YYNGEE. The CDR3 DNA follows: TGTGCCAGCAGCGTAGGATCCGGGGAGCTGTTTTTT. Its protein product is CASSVGSGELFF.

This clone was seen more than once but under ten times. The gene calls are TRBV5-1 and TRBJ1-1; TRBD1 matches at 9 bases. The CDR3 is made up of 17 amino acids. The germline gives CDR1 SGHRS, CDR2 YFSETQ. Trimming cost V 1 base and J 1 base; bases outside gene matches: 8. The chain's CDR3 is CASSLTGGQGRNTEAFF. DNA for the CDR3: TGCGCCAGCAGCTTGACGGGGGGACAGGGTAGGAACACTGAAGCTTTCTTT.

The CDR3 coding sequence is TGTGCCAGCAGCTTCGGATCCGCAAATGAGCAGTTCTTC. This sequence encodes CASSFGSANEQFF. This chain connects TRBV11-2 to TRBJ2-1, with D unclear. This CDR3 contains 13 residues. Germline V gene lookup returns CDR1 SGHAT and CDR2 FQNNGV. The V end lost 3 bases, the J end lost 7 bases, and 10 bases lay between the germline ends.

The chain joins TRBV6-1 to TRBJ2-7; no definite D call. The germline V gene has CDR1 MNHNS and CDR2 SASEGT. The ends were cut back, 9 bases at V and 6 bases at J, with 21 bases in the middle. This CDR3 has 14 residues. The CDR3 coding sequence is TGTGCCAGTTCCCCCCGGGCAGGCCTCGTCGAGCAGTACTTC. Amino acid sequence: CASSPRAGLVEQYF.

The V and J genes are TRBV7-9 and TRBJ2-7, with D possibly being TRBD1 (6 bases). The CDR3 sequence is 14 residues long. CDR1 and CDR2 from the germline V gene are SEHNR and FQNEAQ (reference sequence). Trimming took off 5 bases at V and 2 bases at J, with 13 bases between the two ends. The CDR3: CASSPDRRTYEQYF. The CDR3 bases are TGTGCCAGCAGCCCCGACAGGCGGACCTACGAGCAGTACTTC.

This clone was detected a few times. V is TRBV5-6 and J is TRBJ1-6; D is possibly TRBD1 (5 bases). The CDR3 length is 13 residues. Germline V CDR1 and CDR2: SGHDT, YYEEEE. The V end was cut by 1 base, the J end by 9 bases, with 8 bases between. The CDR3 is CASSLNGGSPLHF. The CDR3 DNA follows: TGTGCCAGCAGCTTGAACGGGGGTTCACCCCTCCACTTT.

The chain carries TRBV29-1 and TRBJ2-7; perhaps TRBD1 as D (5 bases). This CDR3 has 11 residues. The germline V gene encodes CDR1 SQVTM and CDR2 ANQGSEA. V was trimmed by 4 bases and J by 11 bases, leaving 15 bases between them. CDR3 amino acids: CSVVSLKQEYF. Written as DNA, the CDR3 is TGCAGCGTTGTCTCGTTAAAACAGGAGTACTTC.

This clone was picked up a small number of times. The rearrangement uses TRBV4-1 and TRBJ1-2, with D perhaps TRBD1 (5 bases). This CDR3 has 16 residues. V lost 0 bases to trimming and J lost 5 bases, with 16 bases between them. Germline V CDR1 and CDR2: MGHRA, YSYEKL. The CDR3 spells CASSQETGAPFYGYTF. In nucleotides, the CDR3 is TGCGCCAGCAGCCAAGAAACTGGGGCTCCATTTTATGGCTACACCTTC.